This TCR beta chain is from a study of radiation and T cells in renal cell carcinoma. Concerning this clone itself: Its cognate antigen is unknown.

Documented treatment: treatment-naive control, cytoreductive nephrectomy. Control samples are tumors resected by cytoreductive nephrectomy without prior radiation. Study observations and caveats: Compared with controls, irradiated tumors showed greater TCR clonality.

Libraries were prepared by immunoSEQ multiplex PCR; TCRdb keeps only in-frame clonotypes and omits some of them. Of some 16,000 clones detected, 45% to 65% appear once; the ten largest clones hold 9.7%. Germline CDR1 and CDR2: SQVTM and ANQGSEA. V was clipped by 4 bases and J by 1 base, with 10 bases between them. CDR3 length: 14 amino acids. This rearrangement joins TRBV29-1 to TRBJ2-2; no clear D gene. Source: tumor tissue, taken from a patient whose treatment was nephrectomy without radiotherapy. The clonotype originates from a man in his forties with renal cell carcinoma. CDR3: CSVAKGRNTGELFF. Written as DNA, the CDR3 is TGCAGCGTTGCTAAAGGACGGAACACCGGGGAGCTGTTTTTT.